This T cell receptor (beta chain) was obtained from a study of cytomegalovirus exposure and HLA in healthy donors. Study results and limitations: Among donors in an Asian-associated ancestry cluster, a later analysis reportedly found fewer N-insertions than the approximately 670-donor mean. Further analysis, carried out later, found HLA-associated TCR beta chains more clonally expanded than equally common other chains. Earlier findings revealed that most TCR beta V segments proved productive either about 87% or about 30% of the time.

The junction had 15 bases not matched to a gene; V was cut back by 5 bases and J by 7 bases. Germline V gene lookup returns CDR1 LGHNT and CDR2 FRNRAP. The CDR3 extends over 17 amino acids. As to this clone: Its matching antigen is unknown.

The PCR ran on 60 Vbeta and 13 Jbeta primers. Clones were sequenced by immunoSEQ multiplex PCR, and TCRdb holds only the in-frame ones, with some missing. Of some 30,000 clones in the sample, roughly 82% were seen once. This chain connects TRBV12-5 to TRBJ2-1, with TRBD2 matching 9 bases. The sequencing input was PBMCs. This TCR was recovered from a woman younger than 35 in good health and CMV-seronegative. The CDR3, as DNA: TGTGCTAGTGGTCCCCGGGCTAGCGGGGCCGCTGGGAATGAGCAGTTCTTC. It specifies CASGPRASGAAGNEQFF.